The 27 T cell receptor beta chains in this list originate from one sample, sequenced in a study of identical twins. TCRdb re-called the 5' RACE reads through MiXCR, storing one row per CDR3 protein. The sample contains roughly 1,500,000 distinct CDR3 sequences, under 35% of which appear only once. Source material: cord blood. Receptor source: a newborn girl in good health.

The CDR3, as DNA: TGCGCCAGCAGCCAACCCATACCCTCAGGTAGGAACACTGAAGCTTTCTTT. Translating gives CASSQPIPSGRNTEAFF. The chain combines TRBV4-1 with TRBJ1-1, with unresolved D. The CDR3 extends over 17 amino acids. Germline V gene data show CDR1 as MGHRA and CDR2 as YSYEKL. V lost 2 bases, J lost 1 base, and 17 bases lay in between.

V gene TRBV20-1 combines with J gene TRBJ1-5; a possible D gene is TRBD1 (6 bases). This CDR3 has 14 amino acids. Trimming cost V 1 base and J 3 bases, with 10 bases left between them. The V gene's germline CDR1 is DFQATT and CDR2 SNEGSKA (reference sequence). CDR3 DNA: TGCAGTGCTAGAGTCACAGGGAACAATCAGCCCCAGCATTTT. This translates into CSARVTGNNQPQHF.

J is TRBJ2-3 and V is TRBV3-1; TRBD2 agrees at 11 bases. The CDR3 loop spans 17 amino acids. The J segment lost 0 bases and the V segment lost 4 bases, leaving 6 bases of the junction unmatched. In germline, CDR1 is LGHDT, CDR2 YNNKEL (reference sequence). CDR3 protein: CASSRLAGTSSTDTQYF. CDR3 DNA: TGTGCCAGCAGCCGACTAGCGGGGACCTCTAGCACAGATACGCAGTATTTT.

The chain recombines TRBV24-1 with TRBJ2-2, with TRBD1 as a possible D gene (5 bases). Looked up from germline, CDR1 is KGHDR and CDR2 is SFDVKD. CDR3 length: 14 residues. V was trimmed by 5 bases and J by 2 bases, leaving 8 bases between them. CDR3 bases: TGTGCCACCAGTGCCGACAGAAACACCGGGGAGCTGTTTTTT. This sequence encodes CATSADRNTGELFF.

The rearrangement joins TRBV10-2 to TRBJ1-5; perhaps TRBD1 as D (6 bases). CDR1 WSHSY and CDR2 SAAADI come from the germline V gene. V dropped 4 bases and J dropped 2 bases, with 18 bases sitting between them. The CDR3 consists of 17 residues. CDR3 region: CASSGPVLGAGNQPQHF. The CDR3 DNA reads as TGCGCCAGCAGTGGCCCTGTGTTGGGGGCGGGCAATCAGCCCCAGCATTTT.

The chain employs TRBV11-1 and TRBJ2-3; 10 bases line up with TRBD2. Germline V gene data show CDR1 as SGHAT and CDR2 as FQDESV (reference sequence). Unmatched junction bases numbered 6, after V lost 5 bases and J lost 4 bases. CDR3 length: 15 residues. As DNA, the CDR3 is TGTGCCAGCAGCCGCCCAGCGGGGGGGCCAGATACGCAGTATTTT. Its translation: CASSRPAGGPDTQYF.

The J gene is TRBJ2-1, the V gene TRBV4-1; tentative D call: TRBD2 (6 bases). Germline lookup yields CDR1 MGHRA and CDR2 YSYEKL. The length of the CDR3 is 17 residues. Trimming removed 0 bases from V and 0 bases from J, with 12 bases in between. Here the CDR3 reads CASSQEARDSSYNEQFF. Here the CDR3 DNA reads TGCGCCAGCAGCCAAGAGGCCCGGGACTCCTCCTACAATGAGCAGTTCTTC.

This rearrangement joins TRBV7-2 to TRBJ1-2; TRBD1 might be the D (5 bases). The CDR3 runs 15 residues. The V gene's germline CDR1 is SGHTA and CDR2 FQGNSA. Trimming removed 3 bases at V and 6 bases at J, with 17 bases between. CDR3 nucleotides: TGTGCCAGCAGCTTTACCCACTTGGGGGGAAATGGCTACACCTTC. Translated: CASSFTHLGGNGYTF.

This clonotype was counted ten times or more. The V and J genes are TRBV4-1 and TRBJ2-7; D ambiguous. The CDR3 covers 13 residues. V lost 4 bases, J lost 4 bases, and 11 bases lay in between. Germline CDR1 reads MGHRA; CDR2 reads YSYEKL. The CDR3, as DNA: TGCGCCAGCAGCCCGTTGGCCCTTTACGAGCAGTACTTC. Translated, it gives CASSPLALYEQYF.

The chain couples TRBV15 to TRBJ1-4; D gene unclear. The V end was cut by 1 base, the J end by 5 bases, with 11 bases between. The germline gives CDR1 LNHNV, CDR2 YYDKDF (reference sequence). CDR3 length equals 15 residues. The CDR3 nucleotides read TGTGCCACCAGCAGAGGAGGACTAGGGAATGAAAAACTGTTTTTT. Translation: CATSRGGLGNEKLFF.

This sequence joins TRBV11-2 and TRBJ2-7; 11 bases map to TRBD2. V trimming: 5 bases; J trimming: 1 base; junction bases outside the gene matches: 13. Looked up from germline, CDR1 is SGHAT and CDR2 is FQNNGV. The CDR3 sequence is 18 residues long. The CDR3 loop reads CASSPDLAGGYFSYEQYF. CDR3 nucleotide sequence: TGTGCCAGCAGCCCTGACCTAGCGGGAGGCTACTTTTCCTACGAGCAGTACTTC.

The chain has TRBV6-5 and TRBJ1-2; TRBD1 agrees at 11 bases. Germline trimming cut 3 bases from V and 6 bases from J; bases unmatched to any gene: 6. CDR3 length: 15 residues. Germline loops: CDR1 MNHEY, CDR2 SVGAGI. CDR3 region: CASSYSDRGLNGYTF. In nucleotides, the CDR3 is TGTGCCAGCAGTTATTCGGACAGGGGGCTTAATGGCTACACCTTC.

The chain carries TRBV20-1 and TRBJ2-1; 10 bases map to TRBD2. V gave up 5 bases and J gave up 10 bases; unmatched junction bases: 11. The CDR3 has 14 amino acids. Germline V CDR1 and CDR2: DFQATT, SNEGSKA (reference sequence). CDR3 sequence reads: CSAGILAGVREQFF. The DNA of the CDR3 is TGCAGTGCTGGAATCCTAGCGGGAGTAAGGGAGCAGTTCTTC.

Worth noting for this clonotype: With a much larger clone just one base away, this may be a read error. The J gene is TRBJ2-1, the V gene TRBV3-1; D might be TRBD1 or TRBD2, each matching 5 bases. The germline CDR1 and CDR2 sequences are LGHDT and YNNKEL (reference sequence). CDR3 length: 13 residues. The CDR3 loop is CASSGGGDNGQFF. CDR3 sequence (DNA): TGTGCCAGCAGCGGTGGGGGAGATAATGGGCAGTTCTTC.

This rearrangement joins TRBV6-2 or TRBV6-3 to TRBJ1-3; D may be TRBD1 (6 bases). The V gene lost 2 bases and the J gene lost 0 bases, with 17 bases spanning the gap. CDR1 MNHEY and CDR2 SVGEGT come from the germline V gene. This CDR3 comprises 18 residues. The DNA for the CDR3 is TGTGCCAGCAGTTACGATAAGGGGACATTGCGCTCTGGAAACACCATATATTTT. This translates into CASSYDKGTLRSGNTIYF.

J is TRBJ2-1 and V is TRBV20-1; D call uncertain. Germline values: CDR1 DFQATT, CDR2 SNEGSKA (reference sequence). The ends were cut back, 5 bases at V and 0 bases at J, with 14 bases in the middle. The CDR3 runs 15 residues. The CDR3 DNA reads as TGCAGTGCTCTCCAAGTCCAAACCTCCTACAATGAGCAGTTCTTC. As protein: CSALQVQTSYNEQFF.

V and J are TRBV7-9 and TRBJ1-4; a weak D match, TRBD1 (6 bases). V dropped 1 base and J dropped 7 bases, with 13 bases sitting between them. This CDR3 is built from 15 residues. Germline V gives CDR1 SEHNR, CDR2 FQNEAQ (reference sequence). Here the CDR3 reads CASSLGDGGGEKLFF. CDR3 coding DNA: TGTGCCAGCAGCTTAGGAGACGGGGGCGGTGAAAAACTGTTTTTT. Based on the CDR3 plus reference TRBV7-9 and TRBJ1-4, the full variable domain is DTGVSQNPRHKITKRGQNVTFRCDPISEHNRLYWYRQTLGQGPEFLTYFQNEAQLEKSRLLSDRFSAERPKGSFSTLEIQRTEQGDSAMYLCASSLGDGGGEKLFFGSGTQLSVL.

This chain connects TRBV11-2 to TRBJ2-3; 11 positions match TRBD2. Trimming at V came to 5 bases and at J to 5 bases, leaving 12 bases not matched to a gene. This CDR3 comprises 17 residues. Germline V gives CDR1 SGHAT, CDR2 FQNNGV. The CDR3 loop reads CASSDGSSGGFVDTQYF. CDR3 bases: TGTGCCAGCAGCGATGGGTCTAGCGGGGGGTTCGTAGATACGCAGTATTTT.

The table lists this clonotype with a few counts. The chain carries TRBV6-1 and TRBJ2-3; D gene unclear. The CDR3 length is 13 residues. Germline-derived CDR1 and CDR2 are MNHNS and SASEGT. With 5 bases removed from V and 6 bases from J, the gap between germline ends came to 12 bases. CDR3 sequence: CASSYGPEDTQYF. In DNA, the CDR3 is TGTGCCAGCAGTTATGGGCCGGAGGATACGCAGTATTTT.

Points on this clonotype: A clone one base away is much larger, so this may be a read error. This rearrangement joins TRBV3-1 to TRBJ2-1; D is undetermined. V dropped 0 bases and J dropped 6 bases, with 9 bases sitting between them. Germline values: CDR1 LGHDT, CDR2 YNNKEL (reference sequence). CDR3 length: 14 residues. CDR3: CASSQDWNCNEQFF. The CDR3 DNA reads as TGTGCCAGCAGCCAAGATTGGAACTGCAATGAGCAGTTCTTC.

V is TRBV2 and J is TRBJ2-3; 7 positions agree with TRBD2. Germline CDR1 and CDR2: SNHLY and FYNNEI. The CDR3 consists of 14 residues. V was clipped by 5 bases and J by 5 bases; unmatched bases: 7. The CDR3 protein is CASSQGLGGDTQYF. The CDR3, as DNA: TGTGCCAGCAGTCAAGGACTAGGAGGAGATACGCAGTATTTT.

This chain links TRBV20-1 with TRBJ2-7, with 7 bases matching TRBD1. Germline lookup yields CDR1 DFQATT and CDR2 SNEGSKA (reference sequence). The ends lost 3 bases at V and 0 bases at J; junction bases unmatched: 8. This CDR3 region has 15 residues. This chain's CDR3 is CSASDRVGYSYEQYF. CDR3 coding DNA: TGCAGTGCTAGTGACAGGGTTGGGTACTCCTACGAGCAGTACTTC.

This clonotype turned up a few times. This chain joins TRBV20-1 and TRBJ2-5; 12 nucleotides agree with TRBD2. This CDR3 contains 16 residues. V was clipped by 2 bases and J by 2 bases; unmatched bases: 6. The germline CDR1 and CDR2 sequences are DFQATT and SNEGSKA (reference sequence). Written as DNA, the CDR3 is TGCAGTGCTAGACCTGGGACTAGCGGGTTTCAAGAGACCCAGTACTTC. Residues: CSARPGTSGFQETQYF.

This chain's CDR3 is CASRDPTGWATDTQYF. The CDR3 DNA sequence: TGTGCCAGCAGAGACCCGACAGGGTGGGCCACAGATACGCAGTATTTT. The V call is TRBV28, the J call TRBJ2-3; 7 bases are shared with TRBD1. The V segment lost 6 bases and the J segment 2 bases; nucleotides outside the gene matches: 11. Germline V gene sequence: CDR1 MDHEN, CDR2 SYDVKM. The length of the CDR3 is 16 residues.

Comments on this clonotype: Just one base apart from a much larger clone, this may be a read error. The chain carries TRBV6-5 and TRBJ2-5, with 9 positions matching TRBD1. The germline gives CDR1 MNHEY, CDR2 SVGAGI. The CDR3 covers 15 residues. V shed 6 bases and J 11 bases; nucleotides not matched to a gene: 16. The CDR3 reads CASSPGTGFYNEQYF. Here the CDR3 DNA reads TGTGCCAGCAGCCCCGGGACAGGGTTTTACAATGAGCAGTACTTC.

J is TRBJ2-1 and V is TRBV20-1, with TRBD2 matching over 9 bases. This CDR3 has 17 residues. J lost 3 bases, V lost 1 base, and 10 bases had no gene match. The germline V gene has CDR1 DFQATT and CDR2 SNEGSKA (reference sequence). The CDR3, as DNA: TGCAGTGCTAGAGTAGAGCGGGGGGCAAATTTCTACAATGAGCAGTTCTTC. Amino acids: CSARVERGANFYNEQFF.

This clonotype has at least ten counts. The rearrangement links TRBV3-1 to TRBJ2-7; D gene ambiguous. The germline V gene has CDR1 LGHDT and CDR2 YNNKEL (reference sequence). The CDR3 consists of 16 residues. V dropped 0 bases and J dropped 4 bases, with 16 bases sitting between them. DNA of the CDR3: TGTGCCAGCAGCCAAGAAGTCCTATCGCCCCATTACGAGCAGTACTTC. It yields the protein CASSQEVLSPHYEQYF.